Presented here are 20 T cell receptor beta chains from one specimen sequenced in a study of cytomegalovirus exposure and HLA in healthy donors. A multiplex PCR was run with 60 Vbeta primers and 13 Jbeta primers. Profiled with immunoSEQ multiplex PCR; TCRdb holds only in-frame clones, not every one. The repertoire holds over 200,000 clones, with 60% to 80% as singletons. Sequenced: PBMCs. Receptors originate from a woman aged 25-40 years in good health and CMV-seronegative.

This clone occurred a few times. This chain uses TRBV5-6 with TRBJ1-2; TRBD1 matches at 8 bases. This CDR3 contains 14 residues. V was pared by 2 bases and J by 8 bases, with 8 bases of the junction left unmatched. Germline values: CDR1 SGHDT, CDR2 YYEEEE. The CDR3 DNA sequence: TGTGCCAGCAGCTTAGGACAGGGAGGAAGAGGCTACACCTTC. As protein: CASSLGQGGRGYTF.

The chain uses TRBV11-3 and TRBJ1-1; maybe TRBD1 (5 bases). Germline CDR1 is SGHNT and CDR2 is YENEEA. V lost 3 bases and J 4 bases, leaving 12 bases between the germline ends. This CDR3 has 14 amino acids. The DNA of the CDR3 is TGTGCCAGCAGCTTGGGCAGGGCGGCCACTGAAGCTTTCTTT. Its protein product is CASSLGRAATEAFF.

The chain has TRBV5-4 and TRBJ2-4, with a possible D match to TRBD2 (6 bases). CDR1 is SGHNT and CDR2 is YYREEE in the germline V gene (reference sequence). Trimming removed 1 base from V and 4 bases from J, with 15 bases in between. The length of the CDR3 is 16 residues. CDR3 protein: CASSLHRDFGKNIQYF. CDR3 coding DNA: TGTGCCAGCAGCTTGCATAGGGACTTCGGAAAAAACATTCAGTACTTC.

This chain links TRBV27 with TRBJ2-1; 12 nucleotides align to TRBD2. The ends lost 6 bases at V and 4 bases at J; junction bases unmatched: 7. The CDR3 is made up of 16 amino acids. Germline lookup yields CDR1 MNHEY and CDR2 SMNVEV (reference sequence). CDR3 nucleotide sequence: TGTGCCAGCAGCTACCTCGGGACTAGCGGGTACAATGAGCAGTTCTTC. Translation gives CASSYLGTSGYNEQFF.

The genes are TRBV10-3 and TRBJ1-2; 8 bases match TRBD1. This CDR3 has 12 amino acids. Germline CDR1 ENHRY, CDR2 SYGVKD. J lost 6 bases, V lost 7 bases, and 4 bases had no gene match. The CDR3 region has the DNA TGTGCCATCACCGAACAGGGGGATGGCTACACCTTC. It translates to CAITEQGDGYTF.

V usage is TRBV5-1 and J usage is TRBJ1-2, with D tentatively TRBD1 (6 bases). CDR1 is SGHRS, CDR2 YFSETQ, per germline. The CDR3 is made up of 15 amino acids. Trimming took 0 bases from V and 8 from J, leaving 17 bases between them. The CDR3 is CASSLEGVATGGYTF. Written as DNA, the CDR3 is TGCGCCAGCAGCTTGGAGGGGGTGGCCACGGGAGGCTACACCTTC.

The chain joins TRBV6-6 to TRBJ2-7; 7 bases match TRBD2. J lost 4 bases, V lost 7 bases, and 4 bases had no gene match. From germline, CDR1 is MNHNY and CDR2 SVGAGI (reference sequence). The CDR3 sequence is 12 residues long. The DNA for the CDR3 is TGTGCCAGCATCGCGGGAGTATACGAGCAGTACTTC. Its protein is CASIAGVYEQYF.

The chain is built from TRBV18 and TRBJ1-1, with 8 bases identical to TRBD1. The CDR3 consists of 15 residues. In germline, CDR1 is KGHSH, CDR2 LQKENI. V shed 1 base and J 5 bases; nucleotides not matched to a gene: 6. CDR3 region: CASSPLAGGWTEAFF. Written as DNA, the CDR3 is TGTGCCAGCTCACCACTGGCAGGGGGCTGGACTGAAGCTTTCTTT.

This sequence joins TRBV27 and TRBJ1-2, with D maybe TRBD1 (6 bases). V lost 6 bases and J lost 5, with 13 bases in between. The CDR3 length is 13 residues. CDR1 is MNHEY and CDR2 is SMNVEV in the germline V gene (reference sequence). CDR3 DNA: TGTGCCAGCAGGCACCCAGGGGAATATGGCTACACCTTC. Translation gives CASRHPGEYGYTF.

CDR3 sequence reads: CASSPQRGGTGELFF. CDR3 in DNA: TGTGCCAGTAGTCCCCAGCGGGGGGGCACCGGGGAGCTGTTTTTT. The V and J genes are TRBV19 and TRBJ2-2; 10 positions agree with TRBD2. V shed 5 bases, J shed 4 bases, and the junction held 4 bases outside the gene matches. Germline V lookup: CDR1 LNHDA, CDR2 SQIVND (reference sequence). The length of the CDR3 is 15 residues.

The chain recombines TRBV30 with TRBJ1-4; tentative D call: TRBD1 (6 bases). The CDR3 contains 13 residues. Germline values: CDR1 GTSNPN, CDR2 SVGIG (reference sequence). V lost 5 bases and J lost 4, with 11 bases in between. The CDR3 loop is CAWGGAYNEKLFF. CDR3 nucleotide sequence: TGTGCCTGGGGGGGGGCTTATAATGAAAAACTGTTTTTT.

This sequence joins TRBV5-1 and TRBJ2-1; maybe TRBD2 (6 bases). With 6 bases removed from V and 8 bases from J, the gap between germline ends came to 15 bases. Germline-derived CDR1 and CDR2 are SGHRS and YFSETQ. The CDR3 runs 13 residues. This CDR3 reads CASTPTSNDEQFF. The CDR3 DNA is TGCGCCAGCACCCCGACTAGTAACGATGAGCAGTTCTTC.

The chain recombines TRBV5-1 with TRBJ1-1, with TRBD1 matching 9 bases. With V trimmed by 0 bases and J by 6 bases, 0 bases remained unmatched. Germline assignment: CDR1 SGHRS and CDR2 YFSETQ. The CDR3 loop spans 13 amino acids. CDR3 in amino acids: CASSLGQGAEAFF. The CDR3 nucleotides are TGCGCCAGCAGCTTGGGACAGGGGGCTGAAGCTTTCTTT.

Comments on this clone: At the DNA level, this CDR3 is encoded by other sequences in the same sample as well. V and J are TRBV19 and TRBJ1-1; D uncertain. Germline V gene sequence: CDR1 LNHDA, CDR2 SQIVND (reference sequence). Deletions cut 6 bases from V and 1 base from J, with 6 bases between. This CDR3 is 12 amino acids long. CDR3 sequence: CASRRGNTEAFF. The DNA for the CDR3 is TGTGCCAGTAGACGAGGGAACACTGAAGCTTTCTTT.

The chain recombines TRBV6-1 with TRBJ2-1; 10 bases are a match to TRBD2. Germline trimming cut 8 bases from V and 8 bases from J; bases unmatched to any gene: 12. The CDR3 length is 15 residues. Germline V gene sequence: CDR1 MNHNS, CDR2 SASEGT. CDR3 sequence reads: CASSSGGAGYDEQFF. Written as DNA, the CDR3 is TGTGCCAGCTCCAGCGGGGGGGCCGGTTACGATGAGCAGTTCTTC.

V and J are TRBV7-3 and TRBJ2-3; TRBD2 matches 10 bases. CDR3 length equals 16 residues. Germline CDR1 reads SGHTA; CDR2 reads FQGTGA. Trimming at V came to 0 bases and at J to 3 bases, leaving 3 bases not matched to a gene. CDR3 amino acids: CASSLTGTSETDTQYF. The CDR3, as DNA: TGTGCCAGCAGCTTAACTGGGACTAGCGAAACAGATACGCAGTATTTT. Supplemented by reference TRBV7-3 and TRBJ2-3, the full variable domain reads GAGVSQTPSNKVTEKGKYVELRCDPISGHTALYWYRQSLGQGPEFLIYFQGTGAADDSGLPNDRFFAVRPEGSVSTLKIQRTERGDSAVYLCASSLTGTSETDTQYFGPGTRLTVL.

The genes are TRBV15 and TRBJ2-4, with 7 nucleotides matching TRBD1. V lost 4 bases, J lost 0 bases, and 3 bases stayed unmatched. The CDR3 runs 15 residues. Germline CDR1 and CDR2: LNHNV and YYDKDF (reference sequence). The CDR3 DNA follows: TGTGCCACCAGCATTTACAGGGGAGCCAAAAACATTCAGTACTTC. This sequence encodes CATSIYRGAKNIQYF.

This clone has only one observation. The chain uses TRBV7-9 and TRBJ2-3; D not certain. Germline V gene data show CDR1 as SEHNR and CDR2 as FQNEAQ (reference sequence). There are 15 residues in the CDR3. Trimming removed 8 bases at V and 0 bases at J, with 15 bases between. DNA for the CDR3: TGTGCCAGCCCTAGAAACTCGACTAGCACAGATACGCAGTATTTT. Amino acids: CASPRNSTSTDTQYF.

J is TRBJ1-2 and V is TRBV30; 8 bases match TRBD1. The CDR3 is made up of 11 amino acids. Germline CDR1 is GTSNPN and CDR2 is SVGIG (reference sequence). Losses at the gene ends were 5 bases for V and 4 bases for J; bases not matched to a gene: 0. The CDR3 here is CAWGQGYGYTF. The CDR3 nucleotides read TGTGCCTGGGGACAGGGCTATGGCTACACCTTC.

The chain carries TRBV29-1 and TRBJ2-7; perhaps TRBD1 as D (6 bases). The germline gives CDR1 SQVTM, CDR2 ANQGSEA. This CDR3 region has 15 residues. The germline V and J ends were trimmed by 5 bases and 3 bases, with 20 bases remaining between them. CDR3: CSVIEGTKALYEQYF. In DNA form, the CDR3 reads TGCAGCGTTATCGAGGGGACAAAGGCACTCTACGAGCAGTACTTC.